This entry lists 14 T cell receptor beta chains sequenced from one sample in a study of blood T cell repertoires in COVID-19. The method was immunoSEQ multiplex PCR; TCRdb's version includes in-frame clones alone and lacks a portion of them. The sample shows some 270,000 clones, roughly 85% of them seen only once. Input material: PBMCs or T cells enriched from blood (not recorded which). Source of these receptors: a woman aged 45-60 years with acute COVID-19.

This sequence joins TRBV7-6 and TRBJ1-1; perhaps TRBD1 as D (5 bases). The CDR3 sequence is 11 residues long. The V end lost 5 bases, the J end lost 10 bases, and 11 bases lay between the germline ends. Germline loops: CDR1 SGHVS, CDR2 FNYEAQ. The chain's CDR3 is CASSGGTAAFF. DNA of the CDR3: TGTGCCAGCAGCGGCGGGACGGCAGCTTTCTTT. The full variable domain, completed using reference TRBV7-6 and TRBJ1-1, is GAGVSQSPRYKVTKRGQDVALRCDPISGHVSLYWYRQALGQGPEFLTYFNYEAQQDKSGLPNDRFSAERPEGSISTLTIQRTEQRDSAMYRCASSGGTAAFFGQGTRLTVV.

The chain recombines TRBV19 with TRBJ1-1, with D maybe TRBD1 (5 bases). Per the germline V gene, CDR1 is LNHDA and CDR2 is SQIVND (reference sequence). V was clipped by 5 bases and J by 5 bases, with 18 bases between them. The CDR3 loop spans 15 amino acids. The CDR3: CASSPYSGLETEAFF. The CDR3 DNA follows: TGTGCCAGTAGTCCTTATTCAGGGTTGGAAACTGAAGCTTTCTTT.

This sequence joins TRBV11-2 and TRBJ2-7; 8 bases agree with TRBD1. Germline V gene data show CDR1 as SGHAT and CDR2 as FQNNGV. The CDR3 loop spans 12 amino acids. After removal of 5 bases from V and 7 bases from J, the junction contained 4 bases not matched to a gene. CDR3 DNA sequence: TGTGCCAGCAGCACAGGGGGTTGGGAGCAGTACTTC. Encoded protein: CASSTGGWEQYF.

The V call is TRBV3-1 (or the pseudogene TRBV3-2), the J call TRBJ2-2, with D unresolved. There are 12 residues in the CDR3. With 4 bases removed from V and 2 bases from J, the gap between germline ends came to 2 bases. In germline, CDR1 is LGHDT, CDR2 YNNKEL (reference sequence). The CDR3 reads CASSPNTGELFF. The CDR3 DNA sequence: TGTGCCAGCAGCCCAAACACCGGGGAGCTGTTTTTT.

V usage is TRBV19 and J usage is TRBJ1-2, with D possibly being TRBD1 (5 bases). Germline V gene sequence: CDR1 LNHDA, CDR2 SQIVND (reference sequence). There are 14 residues in the CDR3. V lost 7 bases, J lost 4 bases, and 16 bases lay in between. Here the CDR3 DNA reads TGTGCCAGTACCCCGATGGACACTATCTATGGCTACACCTTC. Translating gives CASTPMDTIYGYTF. Full variable domain (remainder filled in from reference TRBV19 and TRBJ1-2): DGGITQSPKYLFRKEGQNVTLSCEQNLNHDAMYWYRQDPGQGLRLIYYSQIVNDFQKGDIAEGYSVSREKKESFPLTVTSAQKNPTAFYLCASTPMDTIYGYTFGSGTRLTVV.

In its sample, this clone was seen once. The DNA of the CDR3 is TGTGCCAGTAGTATCCGGAGGACAGGGTACGGCTACACCTTC. Translation: CASSIRRTGYGYTF. The chain combines TRBV19 with TRBJ1-2; 8 nucleotides line up with TRBD1. Germline CDR1 is LNHDA and CDR2 is SQIVND (reference sequence). The ends lost 3 bases at V and 8 bases at J; junction bases unmatched: 8. The CDR3 is 14 residues long. The variable domain in full, completed from reference TRBV19 and TRBJ1-2, reads DGGITQSPKYLFRKEGQNVTLSCEQNLNHDAMYWYRQDPGQGLRLIYYSQIVNDFQKGDIAEGYSVSREKKESFPLTVTSAQKNPTAFYLCASSIRRTGYGYTFGSGTRLTVV.

This clone was detected ten times or more. This sequence joins TRBV14 and TRBJ1-2; possible D gene TRBD1, 5 bases. V was trimmed by 0 bases and J by 0 bases, leaving 11 bases between them. The CDR3 is 16 amino acids. CDR1 and CDR2 (germline): SGHDN, FVKESK. Here the CDR3 reads CASSQDTGSTNYGYTF. In DNA form, the CDR3 reads TGTGCCAGCAGCCAAGATACAGGATCGACTAACTATGGCTACACCTTC.

J is TRBJ1-2 and V is TRBV30, with 11 nucleotides matching TRBD1. Unmatched junction bases numbered 6, after V lost 7 bases and J lost 2 bases. Germline-derived CDR1 and CDR2 are GTSNPN and SVGIG (reference sequence). This CDR3 spans 14 amino acids. CDR3: CAFAGQGVNYGYTF. DNA for the CDR3: TGTGCCTTTGCGGGACAGGGGGTGAACTATGGCTACACCTTC.

The J gene is TRBJ1-3, the V gene TRBV4-2; TRBD1 matches 10 bases. Germline values: CDR1 LGHNA, CDR2 YNFKEQ. The CDR3 extends over 17 amino acids. V was clipped by 0 bases and J by 3 bases; unmatched bases: 5. CDR3 amino acids: CASSQEVDRGLGNTIYF. The DNA for the CDR3 is TGTGCCAGCAGCCAAGAAGTTGACAGGGGGCTTGGAAACACCATATATTTT.

This chain connects TRBV18 to TRBJ1-6; D remains ambiguous. The V gene lost 4 bases and the J gene lost 10 bases, with 14 bases spanning the gap. The CDR3 spans 14 residues. CDR1 is KGHSH, CDR2 LQKENI, per germline. The CDR3 region has the DNA TGTGCCAGCTCACAGGACCACGAGGGCTCACCCCTCCACTTT. Translating it yields CASSQDHEGSPLHF.

The chain uses TRBV6-1 and TRBJ2-7; 8 nucleotides align to TRBD2. CDR3 length: 15 amino acids. With 2 bases clipped from V and 5 bases from J, the junction kept 8 bases outside the gene matches. Germline values: CDR1 MNHNS, CDR2 SASEGT. The CDR3 coding sequence is TGTGCCAGCAGTGAATCCCCGGGAGGGGCCGACGAGCAGTACTTC. Translated: CASSESPGGADEQYF.

The chain has TRBV3-1 (or the pseudogene TRBV3-2) and TRBJ2-7; D call uncertain. V lost 1 base, J lost 2 bases, and 9 bases lay in between. The germline V gene has CDR1 LGHDT and CDR2 YNNKEL (reference sequence). The length of the CDR3 is 14 residues. The CDR3 DNA sequence: TGTGCCAGCAGCCAAGGTAGCCTGACCTACGAGCAGTACTTC. Protein: CASSQGSLTYEQYF.

The chain joins TRBV19 to TRBJ1-1; D unclear. Germline CDR1 is LNHDA and CDR2 is SQIVND (reference sequence). The CDR3 spans 15 residues. V lost 3 bases to trimming and J lost 5 bases, with 16 bases between them. The CDR3 DNA follows: TGTGCCAGTAGTATTTGGGGTCGAACGGGAACTGAAGCTTTCTTT. This codes for CASSIWGRTGTEAFF.

This chain uses TRBV2 with TRBJ1-4; D gene ambiguous. The CDR3 consists of 13 residues. Germline V CDR1 and CDR2: SNHLY, FYNNEI. The V and J ends lost 4 bases and 4 bases respectively, with 7 bases between them. The CDR3 sequence is CASSGGYNEKLFF. In DNA form, the CDR3 reads TGTGCCAGCAGTGGAGGGTATAATGAAAAACTGTTTTTT.